The clone carrying this T cell receptor beta chain was counted a few times. The antigen is not known. TCRdb reanalysed the 5' RACE reads using MiXCR and keeps one entry per CDR3 protein. This sample has hundreds of thousands of distinct CDR3 sequences, with around 6.4% found just once. This sample is part of a study of T cells after yellow fever vaccination. Whole-study findings and limits: Post-booster repertoires again held most primary-vaccination clones (roughly 95% CD4, 85% to 90% CD8).

The source was PBMCs, collected 5 days after the yellow fever booster vaccination. The receptor was derived from a man aged 25-45 years who received the YFV17D yellow fever vaccine.

Written as DNA, the CDR3 is TGTGCCAGCAGCCCCCGACTAGGGGGGAACACTGAAGCTTTCTTT. Protein sequence: CASSPRLGGNTEAFF. This rearrangement joins TRBV7-6 to TRBJ1-1, with D possibly being TRBD1 (6 bases). The CDR3 contains 15 residues. With 5 bases removed from V and 1 base from J, the gap between germline ends came to 14 bases. Germline-derived CDR1 and CDR2 are SGHVS and FNYEAQ.